Presented here are 13 T cell receptor beta chains from one specimen sequenced in a study of blood T cell repertoires in COVID-19. Assay used: immunoSEQ multiplex PCR; TCRdb lists only in-frame clones, some missing. The repertoire holds about 120,000 clones, with about four fifths as singletons. The sequencing sample was made of peripheral blood. Receptor source: a woman of 80 years or more with acute or convalescent COVID-19.

The count of this clone is one. The gene calls are TRBV6-6 and TRBJ1-4; weak D call: TRBD1 (6 bases). Germline values: CDR1 MNHNY, CDR2 SVGAGI (reference sequence). With 4 bases removed from V and 5 bases from J, the gap between germline ends came to 11 bases. The CDR3 spans 14 residues. CDR3 nucleotides: TGTGCCAGCAGTTGGCAGGGACAAAATGAAAAACTGTTTTTT. This gives the protein CASSWQGQNEKLFF.

V is TRBV28 and J is TRBJ2-7; TRBD1 aligns across 10 bases. The CDR3 consists of 16 residues. Germline CDR1 is MDHEN and CDR2 is SYDVKM. With 1 base clipped from V and 7 bases from J, the junction kept 10 bases outside the gene matches. CDR3 protein: CASSLLGGTGVGEQYF. The DNA of the CDR3 is TGTGCCAGCAGTTTATTAGGAGGGACAGGGGTTGGGGAGCAGTACTTC.

The rearrangement links TRBV5-1 to TRBJ2-5; D perhaps matches TRBD1 (5 bases). CDR3 size: 14 residues. CDR1 is SGHRS and CDR2 is YFSETQ in the germline V gene. V lost 0 bases and J lost 3, with 9 bases in between. The CDR3 nucleotides read TGCGCCAGCAGCTTGGAAGGCAGGGAAGAGACCCAGTACTTC. Its protein product is CASSLEGREETQYF.

The J gene is TRBJ1-1, the V gene TRBV7-9; no definite D call. CDR1 and CDR2 from the germline V gene are SEHNR and FQNEAQ (reference sequence). The CDR3 loop spans 12 amino acids. Between the trimmed V and J ends, which lost 2 bases and 3 bases, there was a span of 4 bases. CDR3 in amino acids: CASSLPDTEAFF. The DNA of the CDR3 is TGTGCCAGCAGCTTACCGGACACTGAAGCTTTCTTT.

The chain joins TRBV7-3 to TRBJ2-5; D uncertain. Germline V lookup: CDR1 SGHTA, CDR2 FQGTGA. This CDR3 has 13 residues. Trimming left V 0 bases short and J 4 bases short, with 6 bases between. CDR3 coding DNA: TGTGCCAGCAGCTTAACGTCCCTAGAGACCCAGTACTTC. This codes for CASSLTSLETQYF. The variable domain in full, with the rest retrieved from reference TRBV7-3 and TRBJ2-5, is GAGVSQTPSNKVTEKGKYVELRCDPISGHTALYWYRQSLGQGPEFLIYFQGTGAADDSGLPNDRFFAVRPEGSVSTLKIQRTERGDSAVYLCASSLTSLETQYFGPGTRLLVL.

This clone has only one observation. The rearrangement uses TRBV27 and TRBJ2-2; TRBD2 agrees at 8 bases. The CDR3 is 15 amino acids. Germline assignment: CDR1 MNHEY and CDR2 SMNVEV (reference sequence). The ends lost 7 bases at V and 0 bases at J; junction bases unmatched: 4. In DNA, the CDR3 is TGTGCCAGCAAAGGGGGACTAGCGAACACCGGGGAGCTGTTTTTT. Amino acids: CASKGGLANTGELFF.

The chain employs TRBV6-5 and TRBJ1-2, with a possible D match to TRBD1 (5 bases). The V gene lost 4 bases and the J gene lost 6 bases, with 15 bases spanning the gap. The germline V gene has CDR1 MNHEY and CDR2 SVGAGI. The CDR3 sequence is 14 residues long. The CDR3 reads CASSSRGTLNGYTF. CDR3 DNA sequence: TGTGCCAGCAGTTCACGCGGGACTCTCAATGGCTACACCTTC.

This chain connects TRBV5-6 to TRBJ2-5; TRBD2 is a possible D gene (6 bases). CDR1 SGHDT and CDR2 YYEEEE come from the germline V gene. The CDR3 contains 15 residues. V was clipped by 4 bases and J by 0 bases, with 13 bases between them. The CDR3: CASSDRGEYQETQYF. In nucleotides, the CDR3 is TGTGCCAGCAGCGACCGCGGGGAATACCAAGAGACCCAGTACTTC.

The V call is TRBV6-2 or TRBV6-3, the J call TRBJ2-3, with D perhaps TRBD1 (6 bases). The CDR3 runs to 17 residues. With 0 bases removed from V and 2 bases from J, the gap between germline ends came to 15 bases. The V gene's germline CDR1 is MNHEY and CDR2 SVGEGT. DNA of the CDR3: TGTGCCAGCAGTTACTCCGGTTGGTCAGGGGACACAGATACGCAGTATTTT. This translates into CASSYSGWSGDTDTQYF.

The chain links TRBV7-6 to TRBJ1-2; 8 nucleotides agree with TRBD1. The germline V gene encodes CDR1 SGHVS and CDR2 FNYEAQ. This CDR3 contains 17 residues. J gave up 7 bases and V 4 bases, and 17 bases lay outside the gene matches. The CDR3 coding sequence is TGTGCCAGCAGCTCCTCGTCGAGGGCCAGGGGGCGAAGTGGCTACACCTTC. Protein product: CASSSSSRARGRSGYTF.

This sequence joins TRBV6-1 and TRBJ2-3, with a possible D match to TRBD1 (6 bases). The CDR3 is 15 amino acids. The germline CDR1 and CDR2 sequences are MNHNS and SASEGT. The V end was cut by 2 bases, the J end by 1 base, with 10 bases between. CDR3 loop: CASSESKGGTDTQYF. The CDR3 DNA reads as TGTGCCAGCAGTGAATCGAAGGGGGGCACAGATACGCAGTATTTT.

The V gene is TRBV6-5, the J gene TRBJ1-6, with TRBD1 as a possible D gene (5 bases). Trimming took 7 bases from V and 10 from J, leaving 14 bases between them. The length of the CDR3 is 13 residues. Germline V gives CDR1 MNHEY, CDR2 SVGAGI. CDR3 in amino acids: CASMAGIESPLHF. The CDR3 DNA is TGTGCCAGCATGGCAGGGATCGAGTCACCCCTCCACTTT.

J is TRBJ1-1 and V is TRBV27, with TRBD1 matching over 7 bases. The CDR3 runs to 14 residues. The germline V gene encodes CDR1 MNHEY and CDR2 SMNVEV (reference sequence). The trim removed 6 bases at V and 4 bases at J, leaving 8 bases unmatched. The CDR3 region is CASRKPTGPTEAFF. The CDR3 DNA sequence: TGTGCCAGCAGAAAACCGACAGGGCCCACTGAAGCTTTCTTT.